One and the same sample provided the 5 T cell receptor beta chains below, sequenced in a study of control samples from healthy donors and cancer patients. Produced via immunoSEQ multiplex PCR; TCRdb's table is partial and in-frame only. The table shows tens of thousands of clones, with roughly 89% occurring only once. Material for sequencing was PBMCs. The receptor set was obtained from a man between 60 and 70 years old with colorectal cancer.

In DNA form, the CDR3 reads TGTGCCAGCAGCGTAGGTACGACAGGGAACACTGAAGCTTTCTTT. Translated: CASSVGTTGNTEAFF. The V call is TRBV9, the J call TRBJ1-1; tentative D call: TRBD1 (6 bases). CDR3 length: 15 residues. Trimming removed 0 bases from V and 1 base from J, with 10 bases in between. Germline V CDR1 and CDR2: SGDLS, YYNGEE.

This chain links TRBV6-2 or TRBV6-3 with TRBJ2-7; D possibly corresponds to TRBD2 (6 bases). Germline values: CDR1 MNHEY, CDR2 SVGEGT. V dropped 6 bases and J dropped 2 bases, with 26 bases sitting between them. CDR3 size: 18 residues. The CDR3 nucleotides read TGTGCCAGCAGCACTTGGGGGGAAGGCAGGCGGACCCCCTACGAGCAGTACTTC. The encoded protein is CASSTWGEGRRTPYEQYF.

The rearrangement links TRBV2 to TRBJ1-1; 7 bases are a match to TRBD1. Germline V gene lookup returns CDR1 SNHLY and CDR2 FYNNEI. This CDR3 spans 14 amino acids. V was pared by 6 bases and J by 1 base, with 5 bases of the junction left unmatched. The CDR3: CASSPQGPNTEAFF. Written as DNA, the CDR3 is TGTGCCAGCAGCCCACAGGGGCCGAACACTGAAGCTTTCTTT.

The V gene is TRBV7-2, the J gene TRBJ1-3; the D gene is possibly TRBD1 (5 bases). V was trimmed by 2 bases and J by 0 bases, leaving 20 bases between them. The CDR3 loop spans 19 amino acids. Germline V CDR1 and CDR2: SGHTA, FQGNSA. This CDR3 is CASSLYLGTGRSSGNTIYF. CDR3 bases: TGTGCCAGCAGCTTATATCTCGGGACGGGACGATCCTCTGGAAACACCATATATTTT. The full variable domain, with the rest looked up from reference TRBV7-2 and TRBJ1-3, is GAGVSQSPSNKVTEKGKDVELRCDPISGHTALYWYRQSLGQGLEFLIYFQGNSAPDKSGLPSDRFSAERTGGSVSTLTIQRTQQEDSAVYLCASSLYLGTGRSSGNTIYFGEGSWLTVV.

This chain joins TRBV7-8 and TRBJ1-1, with 9 bases aligning to TRBD1. The CDR3 runs 15 residues. The germline V gene has CDR1 SGHVS and CDR2 FQNEAQ. With V trimmed by 3 bases and J by 2 bases, 4 bases remained unmatched. CDR3 sequence (DNA): TGTGCCAGCAGCTTCACAGGGGGCCTCAACACTGAAGCTTTCTTT. Protein product: CASSFTGGLNTEAFF.